This passage covers 30 T cell receptor beta chains from one sample sequenced in a study of blood T cell repertoires in COVID-19 (dated by TCRdb to about 2020). The library was made by the immunoSEQ multiplex PCR assay. TCRdb obtained this table from immuneACCESS and retained in-frame rearrangements with V and J assigned. These tables miss some clones; where compared with another copy, unresolved V genes account for less than half of the shortfall, and the remainder is unexplained. This sample lists a few hundred thousand clones; about nine tenths were detected once. Clones ranked in the top ten supply approximately 1.5% of the sample. The sequencing input was PBMCs or T cells enriched from blood (not recorded which). These receptors all stem from a woman in her 30s who had recovered from COVID-19.

This chain connects TRBV10-3 to TRBJ1-1; possible D gene TRBD1, 5 bases. Germline V gene sequence: CDR1 ENHRY, CDR2 SYGVKD. The CDR3 extends over 15 amino acids. V lost 2 bases to trimming and J lost 1 base, with 11 bases between them. This chain's CDR3 is CAISEKTATNTEAFF. The CDR3 DNA reads TGTGCCATCAGTGAGAAGACAGCCACGAACACTGAAGCTTTCTTT.

This clone was observed once. The V and J genes are TRBV4-1 and TRBJ2-1; the match to TRBD2 covers 7 bases. Germline lookup yields CDR1 MGHRA and CDR2 YSYEKL. After removal of 1 base from V and 6 bases from J, the junction contained 3 bases not matched to a gene. This CDR3 is 14 amino acids long. The CDR3: CASSQGGLLNEQFF. Written as DNA, the CDR3 is TGCGCCAGCAGCCAAGGGGGACTACTCAATGAGCAGTTCTTC.

The rearrangement joins TRBV4-2 to TRBJ2-7; D gene unclear. The CDR3 spans 12 residues. V was pared by 2 bases and J by 6 bases, with 8 bases between. Germline assignment: CDR1 LGHNA and CDR2 YNFKEQ. CDR3 in amino acids: CASSQHQAEQYF. The DNA of the CDR3 is TGTGCCAGCAGCCAACATCAAGCCGAGCAGTACTTC.

The genes are TRBV27 and TRBJ1-5; 8 bases are shared with TRBD1. The CDR3 covers 17 residues. The J segment lost 1 base and the V segment lost 5 bases, leaving 10 bases of the junction unmatched. The germline V gene has CDR1 MNHEY and CDR2 SMNVEV (reference sequence). The CDR3 protein is CASSEFRGRGSNQPQHF. The DNA of the CDR3 is TGTGCCAGCAGTGAGTTCAGGGGGCGCGGGAGCAATCAGCCCCAGCATTTT.

J is TRBJ2-5 and V is TRBV7-9, with 8 bases lining up with TRBD2. The J segment lost 3 bases and the V segment lost 3 bases, leaving 12 bases of the junction unmatched. The CDR3 runs 17 residues. Germline loops: CDR1 SEHNR, CDR2 FQNEAQ (reference sequence). Here the CDR3 DNA reads TGTGCCAGCAGCTTCAATGAGGGGACTAGAGAAGAAGAGACCCAGTACTTC. It translates to CASSFNEGTREEETQYF.

The chain recombines TRBV4-1 with TRBJ2-7; the D is unclear. Germline loops: CDR1 MGHRA, CDR2 YSYEKL. The CDR3 length is 13 residues. The germline V and J ends were trimmed by 0 bases and 0 bases, with 3 bases remaining between them. The CDR3 loop reads CASSQDGSYEQYF. The DNA for the CDR3 is TGCGCCAGCAGCCAAGACGGCTCCTACGAGCAGTACTTC.

This chain links TRBV27 with TRBJ2-7; TRBD1 agrees at 9 bases. The CDR3 totals 14 residues. Germline values: CDR1 MNHEY, CDR2 SMNVEV (reference sequence). Germline trimming cut 5 bases from V and 2 bases from J; bases unmatched to any gene: 4. The CDR3 reads CASSRGTGPYEQYF. CDR3 coding DNA: TGTGCCAGCAGTAGAGGGACAGGGCCCTACGAGCAGTACTTC.

This chain joins TRBV5-1 and TRBJ2-1; the match to TRBD1 covers 7 bases. Germline assignment: CDR1 SGHRS and CDR2 YFSETQ. The V and J ends lost 2 bases and 14 bases, in that order; junction bases with no gene match: 19. The CDR3 is made up of 16 amino acids. The CDR3 is CASSFSPNLNTGDEFF. DNA of the CDR3: TGCGCCAGCAGCTTTTCTCCCAACCTCAATACAGGGGATGAGTTCTTC.

The chain joins TRBV5-8 to TRBJ2-1; 13 bases align to TRBD2. Germline V lookup: CDR1 SGHTS, CDR2 YDEGEE. The length of the CDR3 is 15 residues. The V gene end was trimmed by 3 bases and the J gene end by 7 bases; junction bases not matched to a gene: 4. DNA of the CDR3: TGTGCCAGCAGCTCAGGGACTAGCGGGATTAATGAGCAGTTCTTC. As protein: CASSSGTSGINEQFF.

V is TRBV4-2 and J is TRBJ2-1; 8 nucleotides agree with TRBD2. CDR1 and CDR2 (germline): LGHNA, YNFKEQ. The CDR3 is 17 amino acids. V lost 4 bases to trimming and J lost 3 bases; unmatched junction nucleotides: 11. CDR3 amino acids: CASSRLSGGAGYNEQFF. The DNA for the CDR3 is TGTGCCAGCAGCCGGCTATCGGGGGGGGCCGGCTACAATGAGCAGTTCTTC.

The V call is TRBV5-1, the J call TRBJ2-7, with TRBD2 matching 10 bases. The CDR3 loop spans 15 amino acids. CDR1 is SGHRS, CDR2 YFSETQ, per germline. J lost 7 bases, V lost 1 base, and 8 bases had no gene match. CDR3 in DNA: TGCGCCAGCAGCTTGATAGCGGGAGGATTCGGGGAGCAGTACTTC. Translated: CASSLIAGGFGEQYF.

The chain carries TRBV5-1 and TRBJ2-5, with TRBD2 as a possible D gene (6 bases). CDR3 length: 16 residues. Germline lookup yields CDR1 SGHRS and CDR2 YFSETQ. V was clipped by 2 bases and J by 5 bases, with 19 bases between them. CDR3 bases: TGCGCCAGCAGCTTAACGGGAGCCACCTGGGGGGAGACCCAGTACTTC. Amino acids: CASSLTGATWGETQYF.

As to this clone: Likely a read error: the CDR3 ends without its conserved phenylalanine or tryptophan. The rearrangement joins TRBV5-5 to TRBJ1-6; TRBD1 matches 8 bases. The CDR3 loop spans 15 amino acids. The trim removed 4 bases at V and 7 bases at J, leaving 7 bases unmatched. Germline V gene lookup returns CDR1 SGHKS and CDR2 YYEKEE (reference sequence). CDR3 region: CASSVRQGTNSPLHL. The CDR3 coding sequence is TGTGCCAGCAGCGTACGACAGGGGACGAATTCACCCCTCCACCTT.

The rearrangement joins TRBV9 to TRBJ2-5; 10 bases align to TRBD2. Trimming took 3 bases from V and 5 from J; bases not matched to a gene: 13. Germline V CDR1 and CDR2: SGDLS, YYNGEE. The CDR3 is 17 amino acids. The CDR3 DNA follows: TGTGCCAGCAGCGAGAGGCCGAAAGCGGGAGGGAAGGAGACCCAGTACTTC. It is translated as CASSERPKAGGKETQYF.

The chain links TRBV1 to TRBJ2-2; no DNA check was done on the table's D call, TRBD2. TRBV1 is described as a pseudogene. The CDR3 extends over 19 amino acids. The CDR3 loop reads CTSSQDFNHSGPDGGELFF. In nucleotides, the CDR3 is TGCACCAGCAGCCAAGACTTTAACCATAGCGGGCCTGATGGCGGGGAGCTGTTTTTT.

The V call is TRBV7-2, the J call TRBJ1-1; possibly TRBD1 for D (5 bases). This CDR3 is built from 14 residues. Germline CDR1 SGHTA, CDR2 FQGNSA. V lost 5 bases, J lost 0 bases, and 10 bases lay in between. CDR3 region: CASSGQGLNTEAFF. DNA for the CDR3: TGTGCCAGCAGCGGGCAGGGCTTGAACACTGAAGCTTTCTTT.

Only one count was recorded for this clone. J is TRBJ2-2 and V is TRBV4-1; 10 nucleotides align to TRBD1. CDR3 length equals 18 residues. Germline CDR1 MGHRA, CDR2 YSYEKL. V trimming: 1 base; J trimming: 1 base; junction bases outside the gene matches: 6. CDR3 nucleotide sequence: TGCGCCAGCAGCCAAGCGGGACAGGGGAGGAGGAACACCGGGGAGCTGTTTTTT. Translation gives CASSQAGQGRRNTGELFF.

V is TRBV18 and J is TRBJ1-5, with 9 positions matching TRBD1. The CDR3 consists of 16 residues. V dropped 3 bases and J dropped 3; count of bases not matched to a gene: 6. In germline, CDR1 is KGHSH, CDR2 LQKENI. The CDR3 DNA sequence: TGTGCCAGCTCACCTTCAACAGGGGGCACCAATCAGCCCCAGCATTTT. The encoded protein is CASSPSTGGTNQPQHF.

The chain carries TRBV18 and TRBJ1-3; D unresolved. The CDR3 length is 14 residues. The V and J ends lost 10 bases and 0 bases respectively, with 13 bases between them. Germline CDR1 KGHSH, CDR2 LQKENI. CDR3: CATQNSSSGNTIYF. CDR3 DNA sequence: TGTGCCACCCAAAACTCGAGCTCTGGAAACACCATATATTTT.

The rearrangement uses TRBV9 and TRBJ2-1; D gene uncertain. The CDR3 totals 10 residues. Trimming took off 4 bases at V and 7 bases at J, with 3 bases between the two ends. Germline loops: CDR1 SGDLS, CDR2 YYNGEE. The CDR3 region is CASSPNEQFF. In DNA form, the CDR3 reads TGTGCCAGCAGCCCAAATGAGCAGTTCTTC.

CDR3 nucleotide sequence: TGTGCCAGCAGGCCTAGCTCTCGCTCCTCGAACACTGAAGCTTTCTTT. It specifies CASRPSSRSSNTEAFF. The chain has TRBV7-6 and TRBJ1-1; D uncertain. This CDR3 is 16 amino acids long. The germline V gene has CDR1 SGHVS and CDR2 FNYEAQ. V was trimmed by 6 bases and J by 1 base, leaving 18 bases between them.

The J gene is TRBJ1-3, the V gene TRBV28, with D perhaps TRBD1 (6 bases). Trimming pared 6 bases from V and 1 base from J, leaving 13 bases between. Germline CDR1 reads MDHEN; CDR2 reads SYDVKM. This CDR3 region has 15 residues. The CDR3 nucleotides read TGTGCCAGCAGACCCCAAGGGGGATCTGGAAACACCATATATTTT. This codes for CASRPQGGSGNTIYF.

The chain has TRBV9 and TRBJ2-7; no firm D call. Germline V gene lookup returns CDR1 SGDLS and CDR2 YYNGEE. V was cut by 3 bases and J by 0 bases, with 13 bases left in between. The CDR3 spans 15 residues. CDR3 in amino acids: CASSAREIPSYEQYF. The CDR3 DNA reads as TGTGCCAGCAGCGCCCGCGAGATTCCCTCCTACGAGCAGTACTTC.

This rearrangement joins TRBV7-9 to TRBJ1-5; D is possibly TRBD1 (6 bases). The V gene's germline CDR1 is SEHNR and CDR2 FQNEAQ (reference sequence). There are 13 residues in the CDR3. V was shortened by 3 bases and J by 7 bases, with 10 bases between the two germline ends. This chain's CDR3 is CASSFRGDQPQHF. The CDR3 DNA sequence: TGTGCCAGCAGCTTCAGGGGAGACCAGCCCCAGCATTTT.

The V call is TRBV5-1, the J call TRBJ1-2, with a weak D call TRBD1 (5 bases). V was shortened by 2 bases and J by 6 bases, with 8 bases between the two germline ends. CDR3 size: 12 residues. CDR1 is SGHRS, CDR2 YFSETQ, per germline. The CDR3 sequence: CASSFGTHGYTF. CDR3 nucleotides: TGCGCCAGCAGCTTCGGGACTCATGGCTACACCTTC.

V is TRBV11-2 and J is TRBJ1-2; D is unresolved. The CDR3 is 14 residues long. The germline V gene has CDR1 SGHAT and CDR2 FQNNGV. V lost 1 base and J 4 bases, leaving 10 bases between the germline ends. CDR3 DNA sequence: TGTGCCAGCAGCTTAGGAATGGGGAGCTATGGCTACACCTTC. Translated, it gives CASSLGMGSYGYTF.

The chain has TRBV5-1 and TRBJ1-1; 10 bases are shared with TRBD1. The CDR3 loop spans 15 amino acids. From germline, CDR1 is SGHRS and CDR2 YFSETQ. With 0 bases clipped from V and 8 bases from J, the junction kept 7 bases outside the gene matches. CDR3 in amino acids: CASSLAGTGDYEAFF. CDR3 bases: TGCGCCAGCAGCTTGGCCGGGACAGGGGATTACGAAGCTTTCTTT.

CDR3 bases: TGTGCCATCAGTGAGTCGTCCGGGGTGGATGACTACACCTTC. It codes for CAISESSGVDDYTF. The J gene is TRBJ1-2, the V gene TRBV10-3, with no clear D. The CDR3 is made up of 14 amino acids. Germline V gene lookup returns CDR1 ENHRY and CDR2 SYGVKD. V lost 0 bases, J lost 10 bases, and 15 bases lay in between.

J is TRBJ1-2 and V is TRBV7-3; possibly TRBD1 for D (5 bases). V was pared by 5 bases and J by 8 bases, with 15 bases between. The CDR3 totals 13 residues. Per germline, CDR1 SGHTA and CDR2 FQGTGA. CDR3 in DNA: TGTGCCAGCAGCCCCTCCCCAGGGTTGGGCTACACCTTC. This gives the protein CASSPSPGLGYTF.

The rearrangement links TRBV7-8 to TRBJ2-7; TRBD2 matches 11 bases. The V gene end was trimmed by 4 bases and the J gene end by 2 bases; junction bases not matched to a gene: 7. Germline V gene sequence: CDR1 SGHVS, CDR2 FQNEAQ. The CDR3 spans 16 residues. The CDR3 region has the DNA TGTGCCAGCAGCTCTTCGACTAGCGGGGCCGCCTACGAGCAGTACTTC. As protein: CASSSSTSGAAYEQYF.